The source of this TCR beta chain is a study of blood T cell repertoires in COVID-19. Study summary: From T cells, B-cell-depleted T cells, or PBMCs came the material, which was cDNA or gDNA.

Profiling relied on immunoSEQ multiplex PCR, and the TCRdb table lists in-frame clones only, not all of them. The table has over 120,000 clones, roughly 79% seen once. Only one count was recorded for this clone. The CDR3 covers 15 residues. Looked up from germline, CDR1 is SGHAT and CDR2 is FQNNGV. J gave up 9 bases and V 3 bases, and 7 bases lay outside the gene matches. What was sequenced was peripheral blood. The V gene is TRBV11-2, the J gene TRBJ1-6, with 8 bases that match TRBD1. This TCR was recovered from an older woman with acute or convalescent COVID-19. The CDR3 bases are TGTGCCAGCAGCTTGGCTACAGGGGGTATTTCACCCCTCCACTTT. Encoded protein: CASSLATGGISPLHF.